A single sample is the source of the 25 T cell receptor beta chains below, sequenced in a study of CD8+CD57+ T cells in acquired aplastic anemia. The template for TCR beta VDJ and CDR3 sequence profiling was genomic DNA. TCRdb ran MiXCR on the reads and lists one entry per CDR3 protein. Of about 220,000 distinct CDR3 sequences listed, roughly 35% are singletons. The source material was sorted CD4+, CD8+, or CD8+CD57+ T cells (not recorded which) from PBMCs. The source of these receptors is a human donor in good health, serving as a control.

The genes are TRBV24-1 and TRBJ1-5, with TRBD1 as a possible D gene (6 bases). V was shortened by 7 bases and J by 4 bases, with 16 bases between the two germline ends. This CDR3 spans 15 amino acids. Germline CDR1 and CDR2: KGHDR and SFDVKD. The CDR3 nucleotides are TGTGCCACCAGAGATCGGGACATTAGGAATCAGCCCCAGCATTTT. Translation gives CATRDRDIRNQPQHF.

There are a few counts of this clonotype. This rearrangement joins TRBV2 to TRBJ2-2; weak D call: TRBD1 (5 bases). With 3 bases removed from V and 1 base from J, the gap between germline ends came to 12 bases. Germline V gives CDR1 SNHLY, CDR2 FYNNEI. The CDR3 is 16 amino acids. The CDR3 sequence is CASSDSRTQNTGELFF. In DNA form, the CDR3 reads TGTGCCAGCAGTGACTCTAGGACACAGAACACCGGGGAGCTGTTTTTT. Full variable domain (rest looked up from reference TRBV2 and TRBJ2-2): EPEVTQTPSHQVTQMGQEVILRCVPISNHLYFYWYRQILGQKVEFLVSFYNNEISEKSEIFDDQFSVERPDGSNFTLKIRSTKLEDSAMYFCASSDSRTQNTGELFFGEGSRLTVL.

In this sample, this clonotype turned up once. The rearrangement uses TRBV11-1 and TRBJ2-3, with D perhaps matching TRBD2 (5 bases). The CDR3 loop spans 16 amino acids. CDR1 is SGHAT, CDR2 FQDESV, per germline (reference sequence). Trimming took 1 base from V and 0 from J, leaving 11 bases between them. The CDR3 spells CASSLGPGISTDTQYF. The DNA of the CDR3 is TGTGCCAGCAGCTTAGGACCGGGGATTAGCACAGATACGCAGTATTTT.

Only a few counts were recorded for this clonotype. V and J are TRBV3-1 and TRBJ1-1; possible D gene TRBD1, 6 bases. The CDR3 covers 14 residues. Trimming took 4 bases from V and 0 from J, leaving 9 bases between them. CDR1 is LGHDT, CDR2 YNNKEL, per germline (reference sequence). CDR3 loop: CASSLRDMNTEAFF. In nucleotides, the CDR3 is TGTGCCAGCAGCCTAAGGGACATGAACACTGAAGCTTTCTTT.

V is TRBV10-2 and J is TRBJ1-1; 9 nucleotides line up with TRBD1. Per germline, CDR1 WSHSY and CDR2 SAAADI. The CDR3 is 12 amino acids. With 7 bases clipped from V and 10 bases from J, the junction kept 7 bases outside the gene matches. The CDR3 loop reads CASMEGQGRAFF. Here the CDR3 DNA reads TGCGCCAGCATGGAGGGACAGGGACGAGCTTTCTTT.

This clonotype occurred many times. This chain links TRBV20-1 with TRBJ2-7, with TRBD2 as a possible D gene (6 bases). The germline V gene encodes CDR1 DFQATT and CDR2 SNEGSKA (reference sequence). The CDR3 sequence is 17 residues long. Trimming took 3 bases from V and 0 from J, leaving 21 bases between them. CDR3 nucleotide sequence: TGCAGTGCTAGGTCGGTGGATGGGCGGGGAAGCTCCTACGAGCAGTACTTC. Translation: CSARSVDGRGSSYEQYF.

At least ten counts were recorded for this clonotype. The chain joins TRBV20-1 to TRBJ1-3; D gene ambiguous. CDR1 and CDR2 from the germline V gene are DFQATT and SNEGSKA (reference sequence). The V end lost 5 bases, the J end lost 0 bases, and 11 bases lay between the germline ends. CDR3 size: 14 residues. The CDR3 loop reads CSALDGSSGNTIYF. CDR3 in DNA: TGCAGTGCTCTCGACGGGAGCTCTGGAAACACCATATATTTT.

In its sample, this clonotype was seen a few times. This clone may be a read error of a much larger clone one base away. CDR3: CASSLTIAGTQYF. CDR3 DNA: TGTGCCAGCAGCTTAACGATAGCAGGTACGCAGTATTTT. V is TRBV7-9 and J is TRBJ2-3; D gene ambiguous. The V end was cut by 2 bases, the J end by 8 bases, with 11 bases between. Looked up from germline, CDR1 is SEHNR and CDR2 is FQNEAQ (reference sequence). The length of the CDR3 is 13 residues. Full variable domain (rest looked up from reference TRBV7-9 and TRBJ2-3): DTGVSQNPRHKITKRGQNVTFRCDPISEHNRLYWYRQTLGQGPEFLTYFQNEAQLEKSRLLSDRFSAERPKGSFSTLEIQRTEQGDSAMYLCASSLTIAGTQYFGPGTRLTVL.

The chain carries TRBV6-5 and TRBJ1-6; D unclear. The V gene lost 0 bases and the J gene lost 0 bases, with 9 bases spanning the gap. CDR1 is MNHEY and CDR2 is SVGAGI in the germline V gene. CDR3 length: 17 residues. CDR3 amino acids: CASSYSPPSSYNSPLHF. The CDR3 DNA reads TGTGCCAGCAGTTACTCGCCCCCGAGCTCCTATAATTCACCCCTCCACTTT.

V usage is TRBV7-9 and J usage is TRBJ2-7; D is ambiguous. V lost 4 bases and J 4 bases, leaving 11 bases between the germline ends. The length of the CDR3 is 13 residues. Germline loops: CDR1 SEHNR, CDR2 FQNEAQ (reference sequence). In DNA, the CDR3 is TGTGCCAGCAGCTCGCCGACGACATACGAGCAGTACTTC. Its protein product is CASSSPTTYEQYF.

This clonotype was recorded at least ten times. The chain is built from TRBV20-1 and TRBJ2-7; tentatively, D is TRBD2 (6 bases). Per germline, CDR1 DFQATT and CDR2 SNEGSKA (reference sequence). The CDR3 covers 13 residues. V shed 6 bases and J shed 5 bases, with 17 bases lying between them. CDR3 sequence (DNA): TGCAGTGCGTCGGGACTGCTCGTGGACGAGCAGTACTTC. Amino acids: CSASGLLVDEQYF.

This clonotype was picked up many times. The chain employs TRBV29-1 and TRBJ1-2, with 7 bases that match TRBD1. V was clipped by 6 bases and J by 0 bases; unmatched bases: 4. CDR3 size: 13 residues. Germline assignment: CDR1 SQVTM and CDR2 ANQGSEA. CDR3 bases: TGCAGCGTGGCAGGGACAGCTAACTATGGCTACACCTTC. This sequence encodes CSVAGTANYGYTF.

This clonotype was observed many times. V and J are TRBV20-1 and TRBJ1-1; 7 bases are shared with TRBD1. This CDR3 has 15 residues. The germline gives CDR1 DFQATT, CDR2 SNEGSKA (reference sequence). J gave up 1 base and V 4 bases, and 9 bases lay outside the gene matches. The CDR3 reads CSATGGSGPNTEAFF. The CDR3 DNA reads as TGCAGTGCTACAGGGGGATCAGGCCCGAACACTGAAGCTTTCTTT.

The chain has TRBV2 and TRBJ2-3; no reliable D call. The CDR3 loop spans 15 amino acids. Germline CDR1 SNHLY, CDR2 FYNNEI. With 5 bases removed from V and 0 bases from J, the gap between germline ends came to 12 bases. This CDR3 is CASSSETISTDTQYF. In DNA form, the CDR3 reads TGTGCCAGCAGTTCCGAGACCATTAGCACAGATACGCAGTATTTT.

This clonotype showed up many times. V gene TRBV2 combines with J gene TRBJ2-3; 12 nucleotides agree with TRBD2. V dropped 6 bases and J dropped 2; count of bases not matched to a gene: 6. From germline, CDR1 is SNHLY and CDR2 FYNNEI. The CDR3 is made up of 16 amino acids. The CDR3 coding sequence is TGTGCCAGCAGGTCCGGGACTAGCGGGTTCACAGATACGCAGTATTTT. It codes for CASRSGTSGFTDTQYF.

This clonotype was recorded at least ten times. V and J are TRBV20-1 and TRBJ1-4; a possible D gene is TRBD1 (5 bases). The CDR3 runs 13 residues. CDR1 and CDR2 (germline): DFQATT, SNEGSKA (reference sequence). The ends were cut back, 2 bases at V and 1 base at J, with 5 bases in the middle. CDR3 in DNA: TGCAGTGCTAGACAGGGAACTAATGAAAAACTGTTTTTT. It codes for CSARQGTNEKLFF.

This clonotype occurred many times. CDR3 in DNA: TGTGCCAGCAGTTACAGGGACTATGGCTACACCTTC. Amino acid sequence: CASSYRDYGYTF. The rearrangement uses TRBV6-5 and TRBJ1-2; D gene ambiguous. Trimming took 2 bases from V and 3 from J, leaving 4 bases between them. This CDR3 region has 12 residues. The germline gives CDR1 MNHEY, CDR2 SVGAGI.

Many counts were recorded for this clonotype. The chain joins TRBV19 to TRBJ2-5, with 10 bases identical to TRBD1. CDR1 and CDR2 (germline): LNHDA, SQIVND (reference sequence). This CDR3 is built from 15 residues. V was pared by 6 bases and J by 5 bases, with 9 bases of the junction left unmatched. The CDR3 here is CASSADRGRPETQYF. For the CDR3, the DNA is TGTGCCAGTAGCGCAGACAGGGGGCGGCCGGAGACCCAGTACTTC. Full variable domain (missing parts from reference TRBV19 and TRBJ2-5): DGGITQSPKYLFRKEGQNVTLSCEQNLNHDAMYWYRQDPGQGLRLIYYSQIVNDFQKGDIAEGYSVSREKKESFPLTVTSAQKNPTAFYLCASSADRGRPETQYFGPGTRLLVL.

There are many counts of this clonotype. The chain uses TRBV7-8 and TRBJ2-3, with 10 bases lining up with TRBD2. Germline V CDR1 and CDR2: SGHVS, FQNEAQ. CDR3 length equals 13 residues. V lost 3 bases and J lost 11; bases outside the gene matches: 5. CDR3 in DNA: TGTGCCAGCAGCTTTCAAAAGCGGGGGGGGCAGTATTTT. The encoded protein is CASSFQKRGGQYF.

The genes are TRBV20-1 and TRBJ2-7; D is unresolved. Germline-derived CDR1 and CDR2 are DFQATT and SNEGSKA (reference sequence). There are 15 residues in the CDR3. Trimming pared 3 bases from V and 3 bases from J, leaving 18 bases between. The CDR3 DNA follows: TGCAGTGCTAGGGACCGGGCAGGCGGTGTCTACGAGCAGTACTTC. Protein: CSARDRAGGVYEQYF.

The chain links TRBV6-1 to TRBJ2-2, with D perhaps matching TRBD2 (6 bases). CDR1 is MNHNS, CDR2 SASEGT, per germline. This CDR3 has 15 amino acids. Trimming removed 5 bases at V and 1 base at J, with 11 bases between. The CDR3 is CASSLSGLNTGELFF. The DNA of the CDR3 is TGTGCCAGCAGTCTAAGCGGGCTGAACACCGGGGAGCTGTTTTTT.

At least ten counts were recorded for this clonotype. This chain connects TRBV10-3 to TRBJ1-1, with D possibly matching TRBD1 (5 bases). There are 14 residues in the CDR3. CDR1 is ENHRY and CDR2 is SYGVKD in the germline V gene. Trimming stripped 2 bases from V and 9 bases from J, with 16 bases between. CDR3 nucleotides: TGTGCCATCAGTGAGGAGGGGCTAGGGCCACAAGCTTTCTTT. It specifies CAISEEGLGPQAFF.

This clonotype was detected only a few times. This sequence may be a read error, since a much larger clone differs from it by one base. Here the CDR3 DNA reads TGTGCCAGCAGTCCTGAATTCGCCTACGAGCAGTACTTC. Its protein is CASSPEFAYEQYF. The chain has TRBV4-2 and TRBJ2-7; D gene ambiguous. The germline CDR1 and CDR2 sequences are LGHNA and YNFKEQ. Trimming cost V 6 bases and J 2 bases, with 11 bases left between them. The CDR3 totals 13 residues.

This clonotype came up a few times. The chain joins TRBV6-1 to TRBJ2-5, with D tentatively TRBD2 (7 bases). The V and J ends lost 7 bases and 4 bases respectively, with 25 bases between them. CDR1 is MNHNS and CDR2 is SASEGT in the germline V gene. This CDR3 has 17 residues. CDR3 amino acids: CASKGGRVGYPRETQYF. In DNA form, the CDR3 reads TGTGCCAGCAAGGGGGGGCGGGTAGGCTACCCGAGAGAGACCCAGTACTTC.

CDR3 DNA: TGTGCCAGCAGTTCGGGCAGACTAATTACGGGCACTGAAGCTTTCTTT. This gives the protein CASSSGRLITGTEAFF. The chain uses TRBV27 and TRBJ1-1; D is ambiguous. CDR1 MNHEY and CDR2 SMNVEV come from the germline V gene (reference sequence). The ends were cut back, 4 bases at V and 4 bases at J, with 19 bases in the middle. The CDR3 runs to 16 residues.